What follows describes a single TCR beta chain. In the study's own analysis: Reference gene primer amplification yielded estimated nucleated cell counts. TCRdb's copy holds only in-frame clones and misses some; the assay was immunoSEQ multiplex PCR. V, J and clone size are taken as reported in that table, and D and trimming were inferred from the DNA itself. The profile covers 60,000 or so clones, with about 81% appearing a single time and 10% to 15% taken by the ten largest. This specimen comes from a study of blood T cell repertoires in COVID-19. Across the study: Some COVID-19 samples were acute and others convalescent; all came from the United States, Italy and Spain. The cDNA or gDNA used as material had been derived from T cells, B-cell-depleted T cells, or PBMCs.

Germline V gene lookup returns CDR1 GTSNPN and CDR2 SVGIG (reference sequence). Deletions cut 0 bases from V and 5 bases from J, with 11 bases between. The CDR3 length is 13 residues. Sequenced sample: peripheral blood. This clonotype was obtained from a human donor in a cohort sampled during active COVID-19. The chain uses TRBV30 and TRBJ2-7, with D uncertain. The CDR3 DNA reads TGTGCCTGGAGTGTACCAGGCGTCCACGAGCAGTACTTC. Translation: CAWSVPGVHEQYF.